The next 27 T cell receptor beta chains were all read from a single sample in a study of blood T cell repertoires in COVID-19. Assay used: immunoSEQ multiplex PCR; TCRdb lists only in-frame clones, some missing. The sample records some 50,000 clones, roughly 89% being singletons. Sequenced: peripheral blood. These receptors all come from a man between 65 and 85 years old with active COVID-19.

This rearrangement joins TRBV6-1 to TRBJ2-4, with TRBD1 matching 8 bases. Germline V gene data show CDR1 as MNHNS and CDR2 as SASEGT. This CDR3 contains 15 residues. Losses at the gene ends were 2 bases for V and 5 bases for J; bases not matched to a gene: 5. CDR3 loop: CASSESLGQENIQYF. CDR3 in DNA: TGTGCCAGCAGTGAATCATTGGGACAGGAAAACATTCAGTACTTC.

The genes are TRBV6-6 and TRBJ1-6, with 7 nucleotides matching TRBD1. Germline V CDR1 and CDR2: MNHNY, SVGAGI (reference sequence). V lost 5 bases, J lost 3 bases, and 4 bases stayed unmatched. This CDR3 has 15 residues. CDR3 loop: CASSTTGNYNSPLHF. In DNA form, the CDR3 reads TGTGCCAGCAGTACGACAGGGAACTATAATTCACCCCTCCACTTT.

This clone was picked up one time. CDR3 protein: CASSSEGADTQYF. In DNA form, the CDR3 reads TGTGCCAGCAGCTCCGAAGGGGCAGATACGCAGTATTTT. The rearrangement links TRBV5-4 to TRBJ2-3; D is possibly TRBD1 (5 bases). The V end was cut by 3 bases, the J end by 4 bases, with 9 bases between. This CDR3 region has 13 residues. The germline V gene has CDR1 SGHNT and CDR2 YYREEE (reference sequence).

The rearrangement joins TRBV7-9 to TRBJ1-4, with 7 bases aligning to TRBD1. Trimming at V came to 0 bases and at J to 4 bases, leaving 2 bases not matched to a gene. Germline CDR1 is SEHNR and CDR2 is FQNEAQ (reference sequence). The CDR3 is made up of 15 amino acids. CDR3 DNA: TGTGCCAGCAGCTTAGCGACAGGGTTTAATGAAAAACTGTTTTTT. Residues: CASSLATGFNEKLFF.

V is TRBV29-1 and J is TRBJ1-5, with D possibly matching TRBD1 (6 bases). The germline gives CDR1 SQVTM, CDR2 ANQGSEA. This CDR3 contains 12 residues. Trimming shortened V by 6 bases and J by 3 bases, and 9 bases separated the two germline ends. This chain's CDR3 is CSVGQNNQPQHF. The CDR3 bases are TGCAGCGTAGGACAGAACAATCAGCCCCAGCATTTT.

The chain carries TRBV6-1 and TRBJ1-1; 10 nucleotides line up with TRBD1. CDR3 length: 15 residues. The junction had 5 bases not matched to a gene; V was cut back by 0 bases and J by 7 bases. Germline V gene sequence: CDR1 MNHNS, CDR2 SASEGT. CDR3 DNA sequence: TGTGCCAGCAGTGAAGCCACCGGACAGGGGGTTGAAGCTTTCTTT. Amino acids: CASSEATGQGVEAFF.

The chain employs TRBV6-1 and TRBJ2-1; maybe TRBD2 (7 bases). Germline values: CDR1 MNHNS, CDR2 SASEGT. The CDR3 has 15 residues. The V end was cut by 2 bases, the J end by 6 bases, with 14 bases between. The CDR3 region is CASSEPSGGTNEQFF. The CDR3 DNA reads TGTGCCAGCAGTGAACCATCGGGGGGCACCAATGAGCAGTTCTTC.

The chain joins TRBV3-1 (or the pseudogene TRBV3-2) to TRBJ1-1, with D unclear. This CDR3 has 13 residues. Per germline, CDR1 LGHDT and CDR2 YNNKEL (reference sequence). Trimming took 5 bases from V and 7 from J, leaving 14 bases between them. The CDR3 sequence: CASSTPYLGEAFF. The CDR3 coding sequence is TGTGCCAGCAGCACGCCGTATCTAGGTGAAGCTTTCTTT.

The V gene is TRBV6-5, the J gene TRBJ2-1, with D tentatively TRBD1 (6 bases). The germline V and J ends were trimmed by 4 bases and 7 bases, with 14 bases remaining between them. Germline CDR1 reads MNHEY; CDR2 reads SVGAGI. This CDR3 is 14 amino acids long. CDR3 residues: CASSWGRSKNEQFF. CDR3 nucleotide sequence: TGTGCCAGCAGTTGGGGGCGAAGTAAAAATGAGCAGTTCTTC.

This chain links TRBV6-4 with TRBJ1-2; D gene uncertain. In germline, CDR1 is MRHNA, CDR2 SNTAGT. Trimming stripped 6 bases from V and 0 bases from J, with 14 bases between. The length of the CDR3 is 15 residues. For the CDR3, the DNA is TGTGCCAGCAGGATGACGGACTCCACTAACTATGGCTACACCTTC. Residues: CASRMTDSTNYGYTF.

The chain uses TRBV5-1 and TRBJ2-1; TRBD2 matches at 7 bases. Germline values: CDR1 SGHRS, CDR2 YFSETQ. The CDR3 contains 17 residues. J was trimmed by 3 bases and V by 0 bases; bases with no gene match: 9. The CDR3: CASSLAVWGGDYNEQFF. The CDR3 nucleotides read TGCGCCAGCAGCTTGGCCGTATGGGGGGGAGACTACAATGAGCAGTTCTTC.

The CDR3 DNA follows: TGTGCCAGCAGCCAATGGGAGTCTTTGAGCACTGAAGCTTTCTTT. It translates to CASSQWESLSTEAFF. The rearrangement uses TRBV7-2 and TRBJ1-1; D is unclear. Trimming removed 5 bases from V and 4 bases from J, with 17 bases in between. Germline CDR1 reads SGHTA; CDR2 reads FQGNSA. The CDR3 has 15 residues.

This clone was recorded only once. The gene calls are TRBV28 and TRBJ2-1; the match to TRBD1 covers 7 bases. The CDR3 loop spans 12 amino acids. The germline V gene encodes CDR1 MDHEN and CDR2 SYDVKM. V was clipped by 5 bases and J by 13 bases; unmatched bases: 8. CDR3 sequence (DNA): TGTGCCAGCAGTCAACCGGGACAGCTTCAGTTCTTC. Residues: CASSQPGQLQFF.

J is TRBJ2-3 and V is TRBV30, with 10 bases aligning to TRBD2. The CDR3 length is 17 residues. V lost 3 bases and J lost 2; bases outside the gene matches: 11. In germline, CDR1 is GTSNPN, CDR2 SVGIG (reference sequence). CDR3 sequence reads: CAWRDHYSGGITDTQYF. CDR3 in DNA: TGTGCCTGGAGGGATCATTATAGCGGGGGGATCACAGATACGCAGTATTTT.

V is TRBV2 and J is TRBJ2-2; 7 nucleotides agree with TRBD1. Trimming took 7 bases from V and 0 from J; bases not matched to a gene: 2. Germline assignment: CDR1 SNHLY and CDR2 FYNNEI. This CDR3 spans 14 amino acids. The CDR3 sequence is CASKGGPNTGELFF. The CDR3 DNA reads as TGTGCCAGCAAAGGGGGCCCGAACACCGGGGAGCTGTTTTTT.

The rearrangement uses TRBV3-1 (or the pseudogene TRBV3-2) and TRBJ2-3, with D possibly matching TRBD2 (7 bases). CDR1 is LGHDT, CDR2 YNNKEL, per germline (reference sequence). CDR3 length: 14 residues. V lost 1 base and J 6 bases, leaving 11 bases between the germline ends. CDR3 residues: CASSQGGGRDTQYF. In DNA, the CDR3 is TGTGCCAGCAGCCAAGGGGGGGGCCGGGATACGCAGTATTTT.

The chain links TRBV3-1 (or the pseudogene TRBV3-2) to TRBJ2-3, with TRBD2 matching 10 bases. CDR1 and CDR2 (germline): LGHDT, YNNKEL (reference sequence). V lost 4 bases, J lost 7 bases, and 5 bases stayed unmatched. CDR3 length: 14 amino acids. CDR3 sequence: CASSPPGLAYTQYF. The CDR3, as DNA: TGTGCCAGCAGCCCACCGGGACTAGCGTATACGCAGTATTTT.

V gene TRBV6-1 combines with J gene TRBJ2-1; 8 bases are shared with TRBD1. CDR1 and CDR2 from the germline V gene are MNHNS and SASEGT. The CDR3 is 17 residues long. V was pared by 2 bases and J by 6 bases, with 12 bases of the junction left unmatched. The CDR3 region has the DNA TGTGCCAGCAGTGAATACCCTAACAGGGGGTTTAGCAATGAGCAGTTCTTC. As protein: CASSEYPNRGFSNEQFF.

This rearrangement joins TRBV3-1 (or the pseudogene TRBV3-2) to TRBJ2-1; D may be TRBD2 (6 bases). Germline CDR1 LGHDT, CDR2 YNNKEL (reference sequence). The CDR3 totals 17 residues. Trimming removed 7 bases at V and 9 bases at J, with 28 bases between. The CDR3 sequence: CASTLHGGRLGLSEQFF. CDR3 DNA: TGTGCCAGCACATTACACGGAGGCAGACTAGGGTTAAGTGAGCAGTTCTTC.

The genes are TRBV10-3 and TRBJ2-7, with a possible D match to TRBD1 (5 bases). Trimming took off 7 bases at V and 3 bases at J, with 13 bases between the two ends. Germline V lookup: CDR1 ENHRY, CDR2 SYGVKD. The CDR3 spans 13 residues. The CDR3 here is CAITQGIGYEQYF. The CDR3 bases are TGTGCCATCACTCAGGGAATTGGCTACGAGCAGTACTTC.

The chain is built from TRBV5-1 and TRBJ2-3, with TRBD1 matching 11 bases. Looked up from germline, CDR1 is SGHRS and CDR2 is YFSETQ. The CDR3 has 15 residues. Trimming at V came to 5 bases and at J to 4 bases, leaving 6 bases not matched to a gene. Here the CDR3 reads CASRWTGGSPDTQYF. The CDR3 DNA reads as TGCGCCAGCAGGTGGACAGGGGGCTCGCCAGATACGCAGTATTTT.

V and J are TRBV3-1 (or the pseudogene TRBV3-2) and TRBJ2-7; tentative D call: TRBD2 (6 bases). The ends were cut back, 4 bases at V and 0 bases at J, with 7 bases in the middle. The CDR3 loop spans 13 amino acids. Looked up from germline, CDR1 is LGHDT and CDR2 is YNNKEL (reference sequence). CDR3 sequence reads: CASSPDYSYEQYF. In DNA form, the CDR3 reads TGTGCCAGCAGCCCGGACTACTCCTACGAGCAGTACTTC.

The rearrangement joins TRBV27 to TRBJ2-7, with TRBD1 as a possible D gene (7 bases). Germline V lookup: CDR1 MNHEY, CDR2 SMNVEV (reference sequence). Trimming stripped 3 bases from V and 2 bases from J, with 11 bases between. CDR3 size: 14 residues. The CDR3 is CASSFQGGTYEQYF. The CDR3 DNA reads as TGTGCCAGCAGTTTTCAGGGGGGAACCTACGAGCAGTACTTC.

This chain uses TRBV7-2 with TRBJ2-1, with D maybe TRBD1 (5 bases). Trimming pared 4 bases from V and 4 bases from J, leaving 8 bases between. Looked up from germline, CDR1 is SGHTA and CDR2 is FQGNSA. The CDR3 has 13 amino acids. For the CDR3, the DNA is TGTGCCAGCAGCTCCACAGGTTACAATGAGCAGTTCTTC. Translated, it gives CASSSTGYNEQFF.

V gene TRBV4-3 combines with J gene TRBJ1-3; 8 bases are shared with TRBD1. The V segment lost 1 base and the J segment 0 bases; nucleotides outside the gene matches: 17. Germline CDR1 reads LGHNA; CDR2 reads YSLEER. The CDR3 sequence is 21 residues long. Here the CDR3 DNA reads TGCGCCAGCAGCCAAGGTTTTAAGGACAGGGTGATCCCATCCTCTGGAAACACCATATATTTT. Translated, it gives CASSQGFKDRVIPSSGNTIYF.

The chain has TRBV6-1 and TRBJ1-4, with 7 positions matching TRBD1. This CDR3 is built from 14 residues. V lost 3 bases to trimming and J lost 5 bases; unmatched junction nucleotides: 3. CDR1 and CDR2 (germline): MNHNS, SASEGT. For the CDR3, the DNA is TGTGCCAGCAGTGAGGACAGGAGGAATGAAAAACTGTTTTTT. Its translation: CASSEDRRNEKLFF.

The chain links TRBV6-1 to TRBJ2-1, with 8 bases aligning to TRBD2. The trim removed 4 bases at V and 0 bases at J, leaving 8 bases unmatched. CDR1 and CDR2 from the germline V gene are MNHNS and SASEGT. The CDR3 is 17 amino acids. CDR3 residues: CASSAHSGGASYNEQFF. As DNA, the CDR3 is TGTGCCAGCAGTGCGCATTCCGGGGGGGCCTCCTACAATGAGCAGTTCTTC.